The TCR beta chain under discussion was sequenced for a study of T cell repertoires in cytomegalovirus infection. Study as a whole: Alongside well-studied HLA-B-restricted CMV epitopes, recently identified HLA-C-restricted CMV epitopes were also used. It was the public TCR beta signatures that indicated both CMV infection and matching HLA type. Study-level results: HLA-C-restricted CMV clonotypes gave the most frequent clonotype in two of eight donors.

TCRdb reprocessed the reads via MiXCR and lists one record per CDR3 protein. The sample lists roughly 920,000 distinct CDR3 sequences, about a third occurring once. With 6 bases clipped from V and 4 bases from J, the junction kept 11 bases outside the gene matches. The CDR3 has 16 amino acids. Germline assignment: CDR1 MNHEY and CDR2 SMNVEV (reference sequence). This clonotype has more than one count but fewer than ten. Its antigen remains unidentified. Material: cultured CD8+ T cells from PBMCs, obtained from culture after CMV antigen stimulation. This receptor was taken from a human donor in good health (CMV status not recorded). Some clones in this sample may be carry-over from other donors' samples. The chain employs TRBV27 and TRBJ2-2; 7 nucleotides agree with TRBD2. DNA for the CDR3: TGTGCCAGCAGCCCGCCCCGGGGCGGGGGCACCGGGGAGCTGTTTTTT. Protein sequence: CASSPPRGGGTGELFF.